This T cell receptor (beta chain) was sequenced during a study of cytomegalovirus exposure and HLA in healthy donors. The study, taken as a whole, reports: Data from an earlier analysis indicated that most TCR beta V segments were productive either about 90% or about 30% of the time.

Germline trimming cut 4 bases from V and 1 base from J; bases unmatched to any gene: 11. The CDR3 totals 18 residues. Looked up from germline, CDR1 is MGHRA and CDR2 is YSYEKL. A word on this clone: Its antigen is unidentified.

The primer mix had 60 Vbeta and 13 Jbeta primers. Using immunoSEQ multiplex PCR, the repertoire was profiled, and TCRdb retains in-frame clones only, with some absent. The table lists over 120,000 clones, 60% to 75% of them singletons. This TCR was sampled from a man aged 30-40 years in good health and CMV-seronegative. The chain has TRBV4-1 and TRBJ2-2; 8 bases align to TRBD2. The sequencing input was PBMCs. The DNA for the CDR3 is TGCGCCAGCAGCCCCTCAATCGGGGCGGGGGGGAACACCGGGGAGCTGTTTTTT. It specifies CASSPSIGAGGNTGELFF.